The T cell receptor (beta chain) under discussion was sequenced for a study of T cells in narcolepsy. The study's findings and limits: HCRT-specific and TRIB2-specific autoreactive clonotypes appeared among same-patient CSF and blood CD4+ clonotypes.

The V gene's germline CDR1 is SGHTA and CDR2 FQGNSA. The J segment lost 4 bases and the V segment lost 1 base, leaving 5 bases of the junction unmatched. This CDR3 region has 15 residues. In the case of this clone: Its antigen remains unknown.

TCRdb keeps only in-frame clones here, not all; method: immunoSEQ multiplex PCR. The sample contains tens of thousands of clones, under 85% of which appear only once. The origin of this receptor is a human donor with narcolepsy. The material sequenced was CD45RA- memory CD4+ T cells from PBMCs. This sequence joins TRBV7-2 and TRBJ2-7, with 9 bases matching TRBD2. CDR3 DNA sequence: TGTGCCAGCAGCTTAGGGTTAGCGGGGGTGTACGAGCAGTACTTC. This codes for CASSLGLAGVYEQYF.